One and the same sample provided the 17 T cell receptor beta chains below, sequenced in a study of blood T cell repertoires in COVID-19. Libraries were prepared by immunoSEQ multiplex PCR; TCRdb keeps only in-frame clonotypes and omits some of them. This sample has approximately 230,000 clones, with 80% to 90% found just once. The source material was PBMCs or T cells enriched from blood (not recorded which). These receptors all come from a man aged 35 to 55 who had recovered from COVID-19.

The rearrangement uses TRBV11-3 and TRBJ2-2; D unresolved. The V gene lost 1 base and the J gene lost 7 bases, with 7 bases spanning the gap. From germline, CDR1 is SGHNT and CDR2 YENEEA. The CDR3 extends over 13 amino acids. The CDR3 reads CASSLVYRGELFF. The CDR3, as DNA: TGTGCCAGCAGCTTAGTTTATCGCGGGGAGCTGTTTTTT.

The V and J genes are TRBV18 and TRBJ2-7, with 8 nucleotides matching TRBD1. The CDR3 has 15 amino acids. Per germline, CDR1 KGHSH and CDR2 LQKENI. V dropped 5 bases and J dropped 0; count of bases not matched to a gene: 6. CDR3 in DNA: TGTGCCAGCTCATCGACAGGGGTCACCTCCTACGAGCAGTACTTC. Encoded protein: CASSSTGVTSYEQYF.

A word on this clone: Other nucleotide sequences in the sample specify the same CDR3. V usage is TRBV2 and J usage is TRBJ2-5, with 8 bases identical to TRBD1. The CDR3 runs to 13 residues. Germline lookup yields CDR1 SNHLY and CDR2 FYNNEI. V gave up 5 bases and J gave up 2 bases; unmatched junction bases: 1. DNA for the CDR3: TGTGCCAGCAGTAGACAGGGGCAAGAGACCCAGTACTTC. This codes for CASSRQGQETQYF. The whole variable domain, filled in from reference TRBV2 and TRBJ2-5, reads EPEVTQTPSHQVTQMGQEVILRCVPISNHLYFYWYRQILGQKVEFLVSFYNNEISEKSEIFDDQFSVERPDGSNFTLKIRSTKLEDSAMYFCASSRQGQETQYFGPGTRLLVL.

This chain joins TRBV7-9 and TRBJ2-7; 9 bases line up with TRBD1. From germline, CDR1 is SEHNR and CDR2 FQNEAQ (reference sequence). Germline trimming cut 5 bases from V and 6 bases from J; bases unmatched to any gene: 29. The CDR3 is 21 residues long. The CDR3 DNA reads TGTGCCAGCAGCACCGAGCCGGGACAGGGACGAACGACGGGGCGTTTTTTCGAGCAGTACTTC. This translates into CASSTEPGQGRTTGRFFEQYF.

The chain carries TRBV5-8 and TRBJ2-7, with TRBD1 matching 9 bases. V shed 3 bases, J shed 3 bases, and the junction held 4 bases outside the gene matches. The CDR3 length is 14 residues. The V gene's germline CDR1 is SGHTS and CDR2 YDEGEE. In DNA, the CDR3 is TGTGCCAGCAGCTCGACAGGGGGACTCTACGAGCAGTACTTC. Its translation is CASSSTGGLYEQYF.

The chain couples TRBV5-1 to TRBJ1-2; TRBD1 matches 8 bases. Looked up from germline, CDR1 is SGHRS and CDR2 is YFSETQ. The V segment lost 4 bases and the J segment 2 bases; nucleotides outside the gene matches: 7. This CDR3 region has 15 residues. CDR3 sequence (DNA): TGCGCCAGCAGCGCTACAGGGGGTGAGAACTATGGCTACACCTTC. Its protein is CASSATGGENYGYTF.

The V call is TRBV27, the J call TRBJ1-2; 9 bases match TRBD1. With V trimmed by 5 bases and J by 4 bases, 8 bases remained unmatched. The CDR3 consists of 15 residues. Germline V gene lookup returns CDR1 MNHEY and CDR2 SMNVEV (reference sequence). CDR3 bases: TGTGCCAGCAGTCCAACCCGGGACAGGGCCTATGGCTACACCTTC. It codes for CASSPTRDRAYGYTF.

The CDR3 loop reads CASIAGGPYTGELFF. The CDR3 DNA reads as TGTGCCAGTATAGCGGGAGGGCCATATACCGGGGAGCTGTTTTTT. The V and J genes are TRBV19 and TRBJ2-2, with 11 bases aligning to TRBD2. This CDR3 has 15 residues. Germline assignment: CDR1 LNHDA and CDR2 SQIVND (reference sequence). The V gene end was trimmed by 7 bases and the J gene end by 5 bases; junction bases not matched to a gene: 6.

This clone has just one count. V gene TRBV27 combines with J gene TRBJ1-2, with 9 nucleotides matching TRBD1. Germline V CDR1 and CDR2: MNHEY, SMNVEV (reference sequence). This CDR3 is 14 amino acids long. After removal of 5 bases from V and 3 bases from J, the junction contained 4 bases not matched to a gene. CDR3 region: CASSPGDRDYGYTF. In DNA, the CDR3 is TGTGCCAGCAGTCCGGGGGACAGGGACTATGGCTACACCTTC.

The V gene is TRBV3-1 (or the pseudogene TRBV3-2), the J gene TRBJ1-1; TRBD1 matches 7 bases. Germline V CDR1 and CDR2: LGHDT, YNNKEL (reference sequence). Germline trimming cut 10 bases from V and 5 bases from J; bases unmatched to any gene: 13. This CDR3 is 14 amino acids long. Here the CDR3 DNA reads TGTGCCACCAACAGAGGACAGGAGGGTACTGAAGCTTTCTTT. It codes for CATNRGQEGTEAFF.

The J gene is TRBJ2-3, the V gene TRBV7-9; D not certain. The V gene lost 1 base and the J gene lost 2 bases, with 13 bases spanning the gap. The CDR3 consists of 16 residues. Per the germline V gene, CDR1 is SEHNR and CDR2 is FQNEAQ (reference sequence). The CDR3 sequence: CASSLGRSAPTDTQYF. CDR3 coding DNA: TGTGCCAGCAGCTTAGGACGGAGCGCCCCCACAGATACGCAGTATTTT.

The J gene is TRBJ1-4, the V gene TRBV6-1; no definite D call. Germline V gene data show CDR1 as MNHNS and CDR2 as SASEGT. Trimming pared 2 bases from V and 8 bases from J, leaving 15 bases between. The CDR3 sequence is 15 residues long. This chain's CDR3 is CASSENPRRGEKLFF. The CDR3 DNA reads TGTGCCAGCAGTGAAAATCCCAGGAGAGGGGAAAAACTGTTTTTT.

This chain links TRBV4-1 with TRBJ1-5; TRBD1 aligns across 8 bases. The CDR3 has 16 amino acids. V dropped 0 bases and J dropped 7; count of bases not matched to a gene: 8. Germline V gene sequence: CDR1 MGHRA, CDR2 YSYEKL. The CDR3: CASSQDQSGGRQPQHF. CDR3 DNA: TGCGCCAGCAGCCAAGATCAGTCAGGGGGCAGACAGCCCCAGCATTTT.

The J gene is TRBJ1-5, the V gene TRBV4-1; tentatively, D is TRBD1 (6 bases). The CDR3 is 18 residues long. V dropped 0 bases and J dropped 0 bases, with 15 bases sitting between them. In germline, CDR1 is MGHRA, CDR2 YSYEKL. The CDR3 is CASSQEWRTAYSNQPQHF. For the CDR3, the DNA is TGCGCCAGCAGCCAAGAGTGGAGGACAGCTTATAGCAATCAGCCCCAGCATTTT.

In the case of this clone: Other nucleotide sequences in the sample specify the same CDR3. The chain uses TRBV30 and TRBJ1-1, with a weak D call TRBD1 (6 bases). The CDR3 loop spans 13 amino acids. CDR1 GTSNPN and CDR2 SVGIG come from the germline V gene (reference sequence). Trimming took 1 base from V and 1 from J, leaving 7 bases between them. The CDR3 loop reads CAWSGTANTEAFF. The CDR3 DNA follows: TGTGCCTGGAGTGGGACAGCGAACACTGAAGCTTTCTTT.

The gene calls are TRBV2 and TRBJ2-2; D is possibly TRBD1 (6 bases). V was trimmed by 4 bases and J by 7 bases, leaving 13 bases between them. Germline CDR1 SNHLY, CDR2 FYNNEI. The CDR3 has 14 residues. DNA of the CDR3: TGTGCCAGCAGTGCAGGGGCGGCGAGCGGGGAGCTGTTTTTT. Residues: CASSAGAASGELFF.

The chain links TRBV29-1 to TRBJ2-1; the match to TRBD2 covers 8 bases. The V and J ends lost 2 bases and 9 bases, in that order; junction bases with no gene match: 12. CDR3 length equals 15 residues. Germline V gene data show CDR1 as SQVTM and CDR2 as ANQGSEA. CDR3 protein: CSVERSGSIQAEQFF. CDR3 coding DNA: TGCAGCGTTGAACGCAGCGGGAGTATTCAGGCTGAGCAGTTCTTC.